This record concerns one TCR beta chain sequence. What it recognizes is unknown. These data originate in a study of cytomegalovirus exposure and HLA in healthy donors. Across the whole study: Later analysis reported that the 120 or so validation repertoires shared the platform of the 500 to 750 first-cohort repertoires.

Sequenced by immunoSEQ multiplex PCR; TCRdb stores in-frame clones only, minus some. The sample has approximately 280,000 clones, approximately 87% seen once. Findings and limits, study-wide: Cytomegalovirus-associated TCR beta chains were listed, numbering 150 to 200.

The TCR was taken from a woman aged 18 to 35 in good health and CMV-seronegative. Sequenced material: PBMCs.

CDR3 sequence (DNA): TGTGCCAGCAGGCCCGGGACTAGTGTTTTCGATGAGCAGTTCTTC. Its translation: CASRPGTSVFDEQFF. The chain carries TRBV6-5 and TRBJ2-1, with TRBD2 identical over 8 bases. The germline V gene encodes CDR1 MNHEY and CDR2 SVGAGI. The junction had 12 bases not matched to a gene; V was cut back by 6 bases and J by 8 bases. The CDR3 extends over 15 amino acids.